This TCR beta chain was retrieved from a study of cytomegalovirus exposure and HLA in healthy donors. The overall study: One earlier analysis, a look at roughly 170 million T cells, found some 120 million unique TCR beta sequences. The Caucasian-associated ancestry cluster contained roughly four fifths of the approximately 390 genotyped donors.

PCR was performed using 60 Vbeta and 13 Jbeta primers. The method was immunoSEQ multiplex PCR; TCRdb's version includes in-frame clones alone and lacks a portion of them. The top ten hold approximately 1.9% of the sample, which has over 95,000 clones, about 70% seen once. V lost 6 bases, J lost 0 bases, and 14 bases lay in between. The CDR3 consists of 15 residues. Germline V gene lookup returns CDR1 SNHLY and CDR2 FYNNEI. The V call is TRBV2, the J call TRBJ1-1; TRBD1 might be the D (5 bases). Input material: PBMCs. This TCR was sampled from a human donor in good health. CDR3 amino acids: CASSPKGLMNTEAFF. CDR3 coding DNA: TGTGCCAGCAGCCCCAAGGGACTAATGAACACTGAAGCTTTCTTT.